Below, 3 T cell receptor beta chains from the same sample are listed, as sequenced in a study of blood T cells in healthy people across ages. For the second PCR, which ran for 7 to 11 cycles, a sample-barcoded 5' primer and a J-beta primer mix were used. MiXCR, run by TCRdb on the 5' RACE reads, gives a single entry per CDR3 protein. The sample has 540,000 or so distinct CDR3 sequences; more than 45% are singletons. Sequenced sample: blood. The source of these receptors is an elderly man in good health.

This clonotype was observed at least ten times. The gene calls are TRBV10-3 and TRBJ2-7; no firm D call. Germline values: CDR1 ENHRY, CDR2 SYGVKD. The CDR3 spans 11 residues. V lost 1 base, J lost 5 bases, and 3 bases lay in between. The CDR3: CAISEFDEQYF. The CDR3 DNA sequence: TGTGCCATCAGTGAGTTCGACGAGCAGTACTTC.

This clonotype was counted ten times or more. The CDR3 reads CASSVRASSGGDEQFF. CDR3 DNA sequence: TGTGCCAGCAGCGTAAGGGCCTCTAGCGGGGGGGATGAGCAGTTCTTC. The chain links TRBV9 to TRBJ2-1; TRBD2 agrees at 12 bases. CDR3 size: 16 residues. CDR1 is SGDLS, CDR2 YYNGEE, per germline. J gave up 8 bases and V 1 base, and 7 bases lay outside the gene matches.

The V gene is TRBV12-3 or TRBV12-4, the J gene TRBJ2-2; weak D call: TRBD2 (5 bases). The CDR3 extends over 14 amino acids. V was cut by 10 bases and J by 7 bases, with 19 bases left in between. CDR3 nucleotides: TGTGCCACCGGCGGGCCTTCCGGGGTCGGGGAGCTGTTTTTT. It is translated as CATGGPSGVGELFF.